These 29 T cell receptor beta chains were sequenced from one sample in a study of OX40 agonist ivuxolimab in advanced cancers. Sequencing used immunoSEQ multiplex PCR; TCRdb keeps in-frame clones, though not all of them. Of tens of thousands of clones listed, 85% to 90% were seen once; the top ten hold roughly a tenth. Sequencing used CD4+ or CD8+ T cells sorted from blood, obtained in a trial of the OX40 agonist ivuxolimab. The receptors stem from an adult with an advanced solid tumor such as melanoma, head and neck, liver or kidney cancer.

The V and J genes are TRBV5-8 and TRBJ2-1, with D unresolved. Germline values: CDR1 SGHTS, CDR2 YDEGEE. V lost 6 bases and J 0 bases, leaving 10 bases between the germline ends. The CDR3 is 14 residues long. The CDR3 DNA sequence: TGTGCCAGCACCAGAAAGAGCTCCTACAATGAGCAGTTCTTC. Residues: CASTRKSSYNEQFF.

The chain joins TRBV5-4 to TRBJ2-5; 9 bases are shared with TRBD2. V trimming: 1 base; J trimming: 2 bases; junction bases outside the gene matches: 3. In germline, CDR1 is SGHNT, CDR2 YYREEE (reference sequence). The CDR3 sequence is 15 residues long. In DNA, the CDR3 is TGTGCCAGCAGCTTGAGACTAGCGGCTCAAGAGACCCAGTACTTC. Residues: CASSLRLAAQETQYF.

J is TRBJ2-3 and V is TRBV10-3; the D is unclear. Germline assignment: CDR1 ENHRY and CDR2 SYGVKD. Trimming stripped 3 bases from V and 5 bases from J, with 9 bases between. This CDR3 comprises 13 residues. The CDR3 nucleotides read TGTGCCATCAGTGAAAGGTACGGAGATACGCAGTATTTT. It yields the protein CAISERYGDTQYF.

V and J are TRBV18 and TRBJ2-3; 10 nucleotides line up with TRBD2. Germline lookup yields CDR1 KGHSH and CDR2 LQKENI. Germline trimming cut 3 bases from V and 3 bases from J; bases unmatched to any gene: 3. The CDR3 spans 15 residues. CDR3 protein: CASSPSGGETDTQYF. The DNA for the CDR3 is TGTGCCAGCTCACCGAGCGGGGGGGAGACAGATACGCAGTATTTT.

The sample holds one count of this clone. This chain links TRBV5-4 with TRBJ2-1; 7 nucleotides match TRBD1. CDR1 and CDR2 (germline): SGHNT, YYREEE (reference sequence). The CDR3 totals 14 residues. J lost 6 bases, V lost 4 bases, and 7 bases had no gene match. The CDR3 bases are TGTGCCAGCAGCCACCCGGACAGGCTCAATGAGCAGTTCTTC. Amino acid sequence: CASSHPDRLNEQFF.

This clone was seen a single time. The CDR3 nucleotides read TGCGCCAGCAGCCAAGAGAGGGGCGCGGATTCACCCCTCCACTTT. Translating gives CASSQERGADSPLHF. This chain connects TRBV4-1 to TRBJ1-6; possible D gene TRBD1, 5 bases. The CDR3 consists of 15 residues. Germline V gene sequence: CDR1 MGHRA, CDR2 YSYEKL. V was pared by 0 bases and J by 8 bases, with 11 bases between.

The chain uses TRBV18 and TRBJ1-3, with TRBD1 matching 10 bases. The junction had 6 bases not matched to a gene; V was cut back by 3 bases and J by 4 bases. The CDR3 loop spans 16 amino acids. The V gene's germline CDR1 is KGHSH and CDR2 LQKENI. The CDR3 DNA reads TGTGCCAGCTCACCCCGGACAGGGGGTAAAGGAAACACCATATATTTT. It translates to CASSPRTGGKGNTIYF.

The chain links TRBV9 to TRBJ2-1; TRBD1 matches 8 bases. Trimming removed 1 base from V and 7 bases from J; junction bases left unmatched: 13. CDR3 length: 17 residues. The germline CDR1 and CDR2 sequences are SGDLS and YYNGEE. The CDR3 loop is CASSVRWFGQGRNEQFF. DNA for the CDR3: TGTGCCAGCAGCGTACGATGGTTCGGACAGGGAAGAAATGAGCAGTTCTTC.

The rearrangement uses TRBV4-3 and TRBJ1-4, with D uncertain. Germline CDR1 and CDR2: LGHNA and YSLEER. This CDR3 contains 14 residues. The V end was cut by 1 base, the J end by 3 bases, with 6 bases between. CDR3 sequence: CASSQADSNEKLFF. CDR3 DNA: TGCGCCAGCAGCCAAGCCGACTCTAATGAAAAACTGTTTTTT.

This chain connects TRBV20-1 to TRBJ1-2, with unresolved D. Deletions cut 0 bases from V and 9 bases from J, with 8 bases between. The CDR3 has 11 amino acids. Germline lookup yields CDR1 DFQATT and CDR2 SNEGSKA (reference sequence). For the CDR3, the DNA is TGCAGTGCTAGAGATCCCCGCAGCTACACCTTC. Translating it yields CSARDPRSYTF.

The rearrangement links TRBV7-2 to TRBJ1-5; D is ambiguous. The CDR3 runs 12 residues. Trimming removed 1 base from V and 5 bases from J, with 3 bases in between. Germline CDR1 SGHTA, CDR2 FQGNSA. The CDR3 DNA reads as TGTGCCAGCAGCTTAGGGTATCAGCCCCAGCATTTT. Translating it yields CASSLGYQPQHF.

This chain connects TRBV5-4 to TRBJ2-1; either TRBD1 or TRBD2 may supply D (5 bases each). V gave up 1 base and J gave up 5 bases, with 13 bases separating them. The CDR3 totals 15 residues. Germline V CDR1 and CDR2: SGHNT, YYREEE (reference sequence). Here the CDR3 reads CASSLRLGTNNEQFF. CDR3 nucleotide sequence: TGTGCCAGCAGCTTGAGGTTGGGGACGAACAATGAGCAGTTCTTC.

The rearrangement uses TRBV19 and TRBJ1-3; possibly TRBD1 for D (5 bases). Trimming cost V 4 bases and J 0 bases, with 13 bases left between them. From germline, CDR1 is LNHDA and CDR2 SQIVND (reference sequence). The CDR3 spans 16 residues. CDR3 bases: TGTGCCAGTAGTAGCGACCGGGGGATCTCTGGAAACACCATATATTTT. Translating gives CASSSDRGISGNTIYF.

This clone has only one observation. V and J are TRBV30 and TRBJ2-5, with 10 bases aligning to TRBD1. CDR3 size: 13 residues. Trimming took 5 bases from V and 5 from J; bases not matched to a gene: 5. CDR1 GTSNPN and CDR2 SVGIG come from the germline V gene (reference sequence). CDR3 sequence reads: CAWDRTGGETQYF. CDR3 bases: TGTGCCTGGGACCGGACAGGGGGGGAGACCCAGTACTTC. The whole variable domain, filled in from reference TRBV30 and TRBJ2-5, reads SQTIHQWPATLVQPVGSPLSLECTVEGTSNPNLYWYRQAAGRGLQLLFYSVGIGQISSEVPQNLSASRPQDRQFILSSKKLLLSDSGFYLCAWDRTGGETQYFGPGTRLLVL.

The chain couples TRBV5-4 to TRBJ2-7, with D unresolved. The CDR3 spans 14 residues. Germline loops: CDR1 SGHNT, CDR2 YYREEE (reference sequence). Trimming cost V 4 bases and J 2 bases, with 13 bases left between them. CDR3 sequence (DNA): TGTGCCAGCAGCCCTCGGTCAAGACCCTACGAGCAGTACTTC. This gives the protein CASSPRSRPYEQYF.

V gene TRBV18 combines with J gene TRBJ2-3; TRBD1 is a possible D gene (5 bases). Germline V gene sequence: CDR1 KGHSH, CDR2 LQKENI. V lost 1 base to trimming and J lost 1 base, with 12 bases between them. The CDR3 consists of 16 residues. CDR3 sequence reads: CASSPREQDGTDTQYF. CDR3 sequence (DNA): TGTGCCAGCTCACCACGCGAACAGGACGGCACAGATACGCAGTATTTT.

This rearrangement joins TRBV28 to TRBJ2-5, with TRBD1 matching over 9 bases. The CDR3 covers 15 residues. With V trimmed by 6 bases and J by 5 bases, 10 bases remained unmatched. CDR1 MDHEN and CDR2 SYDVKM come from the germline V gene. CDR3 nucleotides: TGTGCCAGCAGGAATTCGGGACAGGGAACGGAGACCCAGTACTTC. Translated, it gives CASRNSGQGTETQYF.

The DNA for the CDR3 is TGTGCCAGCAGCTTTGTAGCGGGGGGGCTTGGAGAGACCCAGTACTTC. Translation gives CASSFVAGGLGETQYF. The gene calls are TRBV7-2 and TRBJ2-5, with 11 bases identical to TRBD2. The CDR3 contains 16 residues. V lost 3 bases to trimming and J lost 4 bases; unmatched junction nucleotides: 7. CDR1 is SGHTA, CDR2 FQGNSA, per germline.

The chain couples TRBV4-2 to TRBJ1-5, with a tentative D call TRBD1 (5 bases). V was pared by 5 bases and J by 0 bases, with 11 bases between. The germline CDR1 and CDR2 sequences are LGHNA and YNFKEQ. The CDR3 sequence is 15 residues long. CDR3 in amino acids: CASSAQGHSNQPQHF. The CDR3 bases are TGTGCCAGCAGCGCTCAGGGCCATAGCAATCAGCCCCAGCATTTT.

The chain recombines TRBV19 with TRBJ2-5, with TRBD1 matching 7 bases. Trimming took 2 bases from V and 1 from J; bases not matched to a gene: 4. CDR3 size: 15 residues. Germline lookup yields CDR1 LNHDA and CDR2 SQIVND (reference sequence). CDR3 coding DNA: TGTGCCAGTAGTATACGCAGGGGGAGCCAAGAGACCCAGTACTTC. It yields the protein CASSIRRGSQETQYF.

This rearrangement joins TRBV2 to TRBJ2-3; no firm D call. CDR3 length: 13 residues. Trimming left V 7 bases short and J 0 bases short, with 8 bases between. Germline CDR1 SNHLY, CDR2 FYNNEI. Written as DNA, the CDR3 is TGTGCCAGCACAGCCTCTAGCACAGATACGCAGTATTTT. It translates to CASTASSTDTQYF.

The V call is TRBV19, the J call TRBJ2-5; possibly TRBD2 for D (5 bases). V gave up 1 base and J gave up 3 bases, with 6 bases separating them. Per the germline V gene, CDR1 is LNHDA and CDR2 is SQIVND (reference sequence). This CDR3 comprises 13 residues. The CDR3 here is CASSIAGKETQYF. Here the CDR3 DNA reads TGTGCCAGTAGTATAGCCGGGAAAGAGACCCAGTACTTC.

This chain links TRBV4-1 with TRBJ2-3; D unclear. This CDR3 has 13 residues. CDR1 and CDR2 (germline): MGHRA, YSYEKL. V was trimmed by 4 bases and J by 2 bases, leaving 7 bases between them. CDR3 sequence (DNA): TGCGCCAGCAGCCCCCTCATCACAGATACGCAGTATTTT. It codes for CASSPLITDTQYF.

This chain's CDR3 is CASSIQVDGSNQPQHF. CDR3 DNA: TGTGCCAGTAGTATACAGGTGGACGGTAGCAATCAGCCCCAGCATTTT. The chain couples TRBV19 to TRBJ1-5; D not certain. The V gene lost 2 bases and the J gene lost 0 bases, with 11 bases spanning the gap. CDR3 length equals 16 residues. Germline-derived CDR1 and CDR2 are LNHDA and SQIVND (reference sequence).

The V call is TRBV19, the J call TRBJ1-2; 9 bases agree with TRBD1. The V gene end was trimmed by 5 bases and the J gene end by 8 bases; junction bases not matched to a gene: 12. This CDR3 has 15 amino acids. Germline-derived CDR1 and CDR2 are LNHDA and SQIVND (reference sequence). The CDR3 loop reads CASSPPGQGRWGYTF. DNA for the CDR3: TGTGCCAGTAGTCCACCGGGACAGGGTCGTTGGGGCTACACCTTC.

The chain links TRBV6-6 to TRBJ2-4; possible D gene TRBD2, 5 bases. Germline V gene lookup returns CDR1 MNHNY and CDR2 SVGAGI (reference sequence). CDR3 length: 14 amino acids. Trimming removed 3 bases from V and 4 bases from J, with 10 bases in between. In DNA, the CDR3 is TGTGCCAGCAGTTATGGAGGATCTAAAAACATTCAGTACTTC. It yields the protein CASSYGGSKNIQYF.

The chain combines TRBV27 with TRBJ2-1, with 9 bases fitting TRBD1. Germline V gene sequence: CDR1 MNHEY, CDR2 SMNVEV (reference sequence). The CDR3 is 14 amino acids. Unmatched junction bases numbered 7, after V lost 3 bases and J lost 10 bases. The CDR3 region has the DNA TGTGCCAGCAGTTTCGACAGGGGGGGGGAGGAGCAGTTCTTC. Translation gives CASSFDRGGEEQFF.

V usage is TRBV2 and J usage is TRBJ2-5; D not resolved. Germline values: CDR1 SNHLY, CDR2 FYNNEI. This CDR3 has 11 amino acids. V lost 4 bases to trimming and J lost 5 bases, with 5 bases between them. The CDR3 spells CASSGSETQYF. The CDR3 DNA reads as TGTGCCAGCAGTGGCTCGGAGACCCAGTACTTC.

The chain employs TRBV28 and TRBJ1-5; D ambiguous. CDR1 and CDR2 (germline): MDHEN, SYDVKM. The CDR3 runs to 16 residues. V shed 5 bases and J shed 3 bases, with 17 bases lying between them. The CDR3 DNA sequence: TGTGCCAGCAGTCTTAGAACGGCGTCAATCAATCAGCCCCAGCATTTT. It is translated as CASSLRTASINQPQHF.